This is a list of T cell receptor beta chains from one sample in a study of cytomegalovirus exposure and HLA in healthy donors. Clones were sequenced by immunoSEQ multiplex PCR, and TCRdb holds only the in-frame ones, with some missing. The sample includes around 130,000 clones, roughly four fifths of them seen just once. Sequenced material: PBMCs. Receptor source: a young woman in good health and CMV-seronegative. Both conserved end residues are part of each CDR3. Each record gives: J gene, clone size, CDR3 length, D gene, V gene, CDR3 DNA, CDR3 protein. D genes are given only for firm matches. Only some rows state a clone size, as once, few, many or a class for expanded clones.

J gene: TRBJ1-5; clone size: -; CDR3 length: 14; D gene: -; V gene: TRBV18; CDR3 DNA: TGTGCCAGCTCACCAGGGCGTAGCAATCAGCCCCAGCATTTT; CDR3 protein: CASSPGRSNQPQHF
J gene: TRBJ2-7; clone size: few; CDR3 length: 14; D gene: -; V gene: TRBV6-1; CDR3 DNA: TGTGCCAGCGTATCCCCAGGGCCCCCCTACGAGCAGTACTTC; CDR3 protein: CASVSPGPPYEQYF
J gene: TRBJ2-5; clone size: -; CDR3 length: 15; D gene: TRBD1; V gene: TRBV7-2; CDR3 DNA: TGTGCCAGCAGCGATAGACAGGGGGCATGGGAGACCCAGTACTTC; CDR3 protein: CASSDRQGAWETQYF
J gene: TRBJ2-1; clone size: -; CDR3 length: 20; D gene: TRBD1; V gene: TRBV19; CDR3 DNA: TGTGCCAGTAATTCACCCGGACAGGGGGCATGGCGTGCCTCCTACAATGAGCAGTTCTTC; CDR3 protein: CASNSPGQGAWRASYNEQFF
J gene: TRBJ1-2; clone size: -; CDR3 length: 13; D gene: -; V gene: TRBV5-1; CDR3 DNA: TGCGCCAGCAGCGCGGACACAACCGGAGGCTACACCTTC; CDR3 protein: CASSADTTGGYTF
J gene: TRBJ2-7; clone size: -; CDR3 length: 13; D gene: TRBD1; V gene: TRBV11-2; CDR3 DNA: TGTGCCAGCAGCCTGGGACAGAACTACGAGCAGTACTTC; CDR3 protein: CASSLGQNYEQYF
J gene: TRBJ1-2; clone size: -; CDR3 length: 12; D gene: -; V gene: TRBV2; CDR3 DNA: TGTGCCAGCAGTGAACGAACAGGCCGCTACACCTTC; CDR3 protein: CASSERTGRYTF
J gene: TRBJ2-3; clone size: -; CDR3 length: 15; D gene: -; V gene: TRBV6-5; CDR3 DNA: TGTGCCAGCAGTTTTAGCGGAGGCGGCACAGATACGCAGTATTTT; CDR3 protein: CASSFSGGGTDTQYF
J gene: TRBJ1-2; clone size: -; CDR3 length: 13; D gene: -; V gene: TRBV7-8; CDR3 DNA: TGTGCCAGCAGCTTAGGGCAGGGAGGTGGCTACACCTTC; CDR3 protein: CASSLGQGGGYTF
J gene: TRBJ2-2; clone size: once; CDR3 length: 15; D gene: TRBD1; V gene: TRBV7-2; CDR3 DNA: TGTGCCAGCAGCTTGACAGGGATGAACACCGGGGAGCTGTTTTTT; CDR3 protein: CASSLTGMNTGELFF
J gene: TRBJ1-4; clone size: -; CDR3 length: 20; D gene: TRBD1; V gene: TRBV14; CDR3 DNA: TGTGCCAGCAGCCAAGGATGGGTCGGGACAGCCCGAAAGGGGAATGAAAAACTGTTTTTT; CDR3 protein: CASSQGWVGTARKGNEKLFF
J gene: TRBJ2-1; clone size: -; CDR3 length: 13; D gene: -; V gene: TRBV18; CDR3 DNA: TGTGCCAGCTCACCTCAGGGGTACAATGAGCAGTTCTTC; CDR3 protein: CASSPQGYNEQFF
J gene: TRBJ1-1; clone size: once; CDR3 length: 15; D gene: -; V gene: TRBV6-5; CDR3 DNA: TGTGCCAGCAGTTACTCAGGTCGGGGGAACACTGAAGCTTTCTTT; CDR3 protein: CASSYSGRGNTEAFF
J gene: TRBJ1-5; clone size: -; CDR3 length: 16; D gene: -; V gene: TRBV4-1; CDR3 DNA: TGCGCCAGCAGCCAAGAGGGGTCGACAGGAGGTCAGCCCCAGCATTTT; CDR3 protein: CASSQEGSTGGQPQHF
J gene: TRBJ1-5; clone size: -; CDR3 length: 16; D gene: TRBD1; V gene: TRBV2; CDR3 DNA: TGTGCCAGCAGCGACCACTTAACAGGGGGCTATCAGCCCCAGCATTTT; CDR3 protein: CASSDHLTGGYQPQHF
J gene: TRBJ2-7; clone size: -; CDR3 length: 14; D gene: -; V gene: TRBV5-4; CDR3 DNA: TGTGCCAGCAGCTTGTACAAGCAGGGAGGAGAGCAGTACTTC; CDR3 protein: CASSLYKQGGEQYF
J gene: TRBJ1-1; clone size: -; CDR3 length: 15; D gene: -; V gene: TRBV7-2; CDR3 DNA: TGTGCCAGCAGCTCGCAGTCCCAAATGAACACTGAAGCTTTCTTT; CDR3 protein: CASSSQSQMNTEAFF
J gene: TRBJ2-2; clone size: -; CDR3 length: 11; D gene: TRBD1; V gene: TRBV19; CDR3 DNA: TGTGCCAGAGGGGGCCACGGGGAGCTGTTTTTT; CDR3 protein: CARGGHGELFF
J gene: TRBJ1-3; clone size: -; CDR3 length: 15; D gene: TRBD1; V gene: TRBV5-1; CDR3 DNA: TGCGCCAGCAGCCCCGGACAGGGGAATGGCAACACCATATATTTT; CDR3 protein: CASSPGQGNGNTIYF
J gene: TRBJ1-3; clone size: -; CDR3 length: 14; D gene: -; V gene: TRBV7-2; CDR3 DNA: TGTGCCAGCCGCCTCGGACAGCGGAAAAACACCATATATTTT; CDR3 protein: CASRLGQRKNTIYF
J gene: TRBJ1-1; clone size: -; CDR3 length: 13; D gene: TRBD1; V gene: TRBV7-2; CDR3 DNA: TGTGCCAGCAGCCAGGGGGCAGGGAGGGATGCTTTCTTT; CDR3 protein: CASSQGAGRDAFF
J gene: TRBJ1-2; clone size: few; CDR3 length: 17; D gene: TRBD1; V gene: TRBV4-1; CDR3 DNA: TGCGCCAGCAGCCCCAAGGGGGGGACAGGGGATCATGGCGGCTACACCTTC; CDR3 protein: CASSPKGGTGDHGGYTF
J gene: TRBJ1-1; clone size: -; CDR3 length: 15; D gene: -; V gene: TRBV19; CDR3 DNA: TGTGCCAGTAGTATTAACAGCTACATGAACACTGAAGCTTTCTTT; CDR3 protein: CASSINSYMNTEAFF
J gene: TRBJ1-2; clone size: -; CDR3 length: 13; D gene: -; V gene: TRBV29-1; CDR3 DNA: TGCAGCGTTGAAGGACGGGGAGGCTATGGCTACACCTTC; CDR3 protein: CSVEGRGGYGYTF
J gene: TRBJ2-1; clone size: -; CDR3 length: 14; D gene: TRBD2; V gene: TRBV2; CDR3 DNA: TGTGCCAGCAGATTGACTAGCGGCTACAATGAGCAGTTCTTC; CDR3 protein: CASRLTSGYNEQFF
J gene: TRBJ2-7; clone size: once; CDR3 length: 14; D gene: -; V gene: TRBV7-9; CDR3 DNA: TGTGCCAGCAGCGGCGACGCAGGGTTGTACGAGCAGTACTTC; CDR3 protein: CASSGDAGLYEQYF
J gene: TRBJ2-3; clone size: few; CDR3 length: 15; D gene: -; V gene: TRBV29-1; CDR3 DNA: TGCAGCGTTGGAAGGACTCGCGGGGTGACAGATACGCAGTATTTT; CDR3 protein: CSVGRTRGVTDTQYF
J gene: TRBJ2-1; clone size: -; CDR3 length: 15; D gene: TRBD2; V gene: TRBV6-5; CDR3 DNA: TGTGCCAGCAGTTACTCGGGACTAGTGGGTTGGGAGCAGTTCTTC; CDR3 protein: CASSYSGLVGWEQFF
J gene: TRBJ2-2; clone size: -; CDR3 length: 15; D gene: -; V gene: TRBV7-2; CDR3 DNA: TGTGCCAGCAGCTTAGGGACACCTCTAACCGGGGAGCTGTTTTTT; CDR3 protein: CASSLGTPLTGELFF
J gene: TRBJ2-7; clone size: -; CDR3 length: 18; D gene: TRBD1; V gene: TRBV12-5; CDR3 DNA: TGTGCTAGTGGTTTGTCAACAGGGGGACTTAGACTTCCCTACGAGCAGTACTTC; CDR3 protein: CASGLSTGGLRLPYEQYF
J gene: TRBJ2-1; clone size: -; CDR3 length: 15; D gene: TRBD2; V gene: TRBV5-1; CDR3 DNA: TGCGCCAGCAGCTTGGTGCGGACTAGCATCGATGAGCAGTTCTTC; CDR3 protein: CASSLVRTSIDEQFF
J gene: TRBJ1-1; clone size: -; CDR3 length: 14; D gene: -; V gene: TRBV10-3; CDR3 DNA: TGTGCCATCAGTGAGTCGATGGAGTACACTGAAGCTTTCTTT; CDR3 protein: CAISESMEYTEAFF
J gene: TRBJ1-1; clone size: -; CDR3 length: 13; D gene: TRBD1; V gene: TRBV25-1; CDR3 DNA: TGTGCCAGCAGTGCCCAGGGGGCCACTGAAGCTTTCTTT; CDR3 protein: CASSAQGATEAFF
J gene: TRBJ1-1; clone size: once; CDR3 length: 13; D gene: TRBD1; V gene: TRBV30; CDR3 DNA: TGTGCCTGGACTCGGACAGGGAGGGCTGAAGCTTTCTTT; CDR3 protein: CAWTRTGRAEAFF
J gene: TRBJ1-3; clone size: -; CDR3 length: 16; D gene: -; V gene: TRBV11-2; CDR3 DNA: TGTGCCAGCAGCCTATTTCGGGCAGGGTATGGAAACACCATATATTTT; CDR3 protein: CASSLFRAGYGNTIYF
J gene: TRBJ1-2; clone size: -; CDR3 length: 13; D gene: -; V gene: TRBV30; CDR3 DNA: TGTGCCTGCTTCAGGGGTTTCGACTATGGCTACACCTTC; CDR3 protein: CACFRGFDYGYTF
J gene: TRBJ1-5; clone size: -; CDR3 length: 14; D gene: -; V gene: TRBV7-9; CDR3 DNA: TGTGCCAGCAGCCCAGAGGGGGGGGACCAGCCCCAGCATTTT; CDR3 protein: CASSPEGGDQPQHF
J gene: TRBJ2-3; clone size: -; CDR3 length: 13; D gene: -; V gene: TRBV7-9; CDR3 DNA: TGTTCCAGCAGCTTAGTAGGCACAGATACGCAGTATTTT; CDR3 protein: CSSSLVGTDTQYF
J gene: TRBJ1-1; clone size: -; CDR3 length: 12; D gene: TRBD1; V gene: TRBV2; CDR3 DNA: TGTGCCACACGACAGGGGAACACTGAAGCTTTTTTT; CDR3 protein: CATRQGNTEAFF
J gene: TRBJ2-7; clone size: -; CDR3 length: 14; D gene: TRBD2; V gene: TRBV7-8; CDR3 DNA: TGTGCCAGCAGCTTAGGGCGGGAGTGGTACGAGCAGTACTTC; CDR3 protein: CASSLGREWYEQYF
J gene: TRBJ1-1; clone size: -; CDR3 length: 12; D gene: -; V gene: TRBV19; CDR3 DNA: TGTGCCAGTAGTCCAGGGTACACTGAAGCTTTCTTT; CDR3 protein: CASSPGYTEAFF
J gene: TRBJ1-3; clone size: -; CDR3 length: 14; D gene: -; V gene: TRBV6-5; CDR3 DNA: TGTGCCAGCAGTTACACGAGGATTGGAAACACCATATATTTT; CDR3 protein: CASSYTRIGNTIYF
J gene: TRBJ2-1; clone size: -; CDR3 length: 15; D gene: TRBD2; V gene: TRBV5-4; CDR3 DNA: TGTGCCAGCAGCTCCGGGACTAGCGGAAACAATGAGCAGTTCTTC; CDR3 protein: CASSSGTSGNNEQFF
J gene: TRBJ2-7; clone size: -; CDR3 length: 13; D gene: -; V gene: TRBV7-6; CDR3 DNA: TGTGCCAGCAGCTTTTACGACAGCTACGAGCAGTACTTC; CDR3 protein: CASSFYDSYEQYF
J gene: TRBJ2-1; clone size: -; CDR3 length: 15; D gene: TRBD2; V gene: TRBV9; CDR3 DNA: TGTGCCAGCAGCGCTAGCGGGGGGCAGTACAATGAGCAGTTCTTC; CDR3 protein: CASSASGGQYNEQFF
J gene: TRBJ2-7; clone size: once; CDR3 length: 15; D gene: -; V gene: TRBV6-5; CDR3 DNA: TGTGCCAGCAGTTACTCCAGCGGAGGGGCCTACGAGCAGTACTTC; CDR3 protein: CASSYSSGGAYEQYF
J gene: TRBJ2-1; clone size: -; CDR3 length: 20; D gene: -; V gene: TRBV7-8; CDR3 DNA: TGTGCCAGCAGCTTAGCGCTTTTGGGAGCCTCCGGACCTCCCTACAATGAGCAGTTCTTC; CDR3 protein: CASSLALLGASGPPYNEQFF
J gene: TRBJ2-1; clone size: once; CDR3 length: 12; D gene: -; V gene: TRBV14; CDR3 DNA: TGTGCCAGCAGCCAAATCCAAAATGAGCAGTTCTTC; CDR3 protein: CASSQIQNEQFF
J gene: TRBJ2-2; clone size: once; CDR3 length: 15; D gene: TRBD1; V gene: TRBV7-9; CDR3 DNA: TGTGCCAGCAGCTCGGAGGCAGGGGGCCTCGGGGAGCTGTTTTTT; CDR3 protein: CASSSEAGGLGELFF
J gene: TRBJ2-2; clone size: -; CDR3 length: 15; D gene: TRBD2; V gene: TRBV18; CDR3 DNA: TGTGCCAGTCTACGCGGGGGGCCCAACACCGGGGAGCTGTTTTTT; CDR3 protein: CASLRGGPNTGELFF
J gene: TRBJ1-2; clone size: -; CDR3 length: 14; D gene: -; V gene: TRBV5-1; CDR3 DNA: TGCGCCAGCAGCTTTGGAGACGGAAGCTATGGCTACACCTTC; CDR3 protein: CASSFGDGSYGYTF
J gene: TRBJ2-2; clone size: -; CDR3 length: 15; D gene: -; V gene: TRBV25-1; CDR3 DNA: TGTGCCAGCAGTAACTCAGGACGGGGGACCGGGGAGCTGTTTTTT; CDR3 protein: CASSNSGRGTGELFF
J gene: TRBJ2-7; clone size: -; CDR3 length: 14; D gene: -; V gene: TRBV4-2; CDR3 DNA: TGTGCCAGCAGCCTCCGGTCTTCAACCTACGAGCAGTACTTC; CDR3 protein: CASSLRSSTYEQYF
J gene: TRBJ2-7; clone size: -; CDR3 length: 15; D gene: TRBD2; V gene: TRBV7-9; CDR3 DNA: TGTGCCAGCAGTATTAGCGGGGGGCTCCAGTACGAGCAGTACTTC; CDR3 protein: CASSISGGLQYEQYF
J gene: TRBJ1-6; clone size: -; CDR3 length: 16; D gene: TRBD1; V gene: TRBV14; CDR3 DNA: TGTGCCAGCAGCCACGGACAGGCTATTTATAATTCACCCCTCCACTTT; CDR3 protein: CASSHGQAIYNSPLHF
J gene: TRBJ1-1; clone size: -; CDR3 length: 14; D gene: TRBD1; V gene: TRBV29-1; CDR3 DNA: TGCAGCGTTCTTAACGACAGGGTGAACACTGAAGCTTTCTTT; CDR3 protein: CSVLNDRVNTEAFF